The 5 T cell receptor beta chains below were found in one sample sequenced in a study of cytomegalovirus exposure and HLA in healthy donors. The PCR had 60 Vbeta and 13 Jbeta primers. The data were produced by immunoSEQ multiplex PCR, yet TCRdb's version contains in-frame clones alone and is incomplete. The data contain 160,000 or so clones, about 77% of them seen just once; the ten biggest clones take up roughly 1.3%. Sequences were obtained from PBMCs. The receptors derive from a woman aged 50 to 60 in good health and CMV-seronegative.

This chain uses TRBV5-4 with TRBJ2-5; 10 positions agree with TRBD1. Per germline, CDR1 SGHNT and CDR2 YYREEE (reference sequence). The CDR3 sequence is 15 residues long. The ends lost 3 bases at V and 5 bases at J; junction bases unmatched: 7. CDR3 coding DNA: TGTGCCAGCAGCTCGCGGACAGGGGGTGTGGAGACCCAGTACTTC. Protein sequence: CASSSRTGGVETQYF.

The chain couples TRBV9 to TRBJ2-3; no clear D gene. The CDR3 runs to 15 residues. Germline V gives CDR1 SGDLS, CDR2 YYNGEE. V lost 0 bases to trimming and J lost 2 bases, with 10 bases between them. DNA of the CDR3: TGTGCCAGCAGCGTAGACCCAGATTCCACAGATACGCAGTATTTT. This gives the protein CASSVDPDSTDTQYF.

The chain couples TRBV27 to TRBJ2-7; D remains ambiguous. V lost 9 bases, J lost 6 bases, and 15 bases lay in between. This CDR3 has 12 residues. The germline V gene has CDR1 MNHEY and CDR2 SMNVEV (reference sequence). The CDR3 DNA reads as TGTGCCAGTAGCCACATCCATAGCGAGCAGTACTTC. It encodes CASSHIHSEQYF.

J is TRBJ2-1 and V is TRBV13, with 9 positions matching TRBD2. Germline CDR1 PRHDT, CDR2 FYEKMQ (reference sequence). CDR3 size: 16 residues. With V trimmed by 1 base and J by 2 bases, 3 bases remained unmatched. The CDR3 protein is CASSLEGGRAYNEQFF. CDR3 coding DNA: TGTGCCAGCAGCTTAGAGGGCGGGAGGGCCTACAATGAGCAGTTCTTC.

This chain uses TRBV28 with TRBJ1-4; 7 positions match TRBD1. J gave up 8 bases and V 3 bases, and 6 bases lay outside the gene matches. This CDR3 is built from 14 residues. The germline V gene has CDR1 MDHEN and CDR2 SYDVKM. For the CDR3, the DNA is TGTGCCAGCAGTTTGGCAGGGGGAGAAGAAAAACTGTTTTTT. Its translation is CASSLAGGEEKLFF.